This T cell receptor beta chain was identified during a study of T-cell reconstitution after alpha-beta-depleted transplantation in children. Study-wide results and limits: Diversity and T-cell counts at one year after transplant derived mostly from new T cells. Surviving recipient T cells and intrathymic progenitors accounted for some patients' high TCRbeta diversity at day 60.

TCRbeta library preparation incorporated unique molecular identifiers. MiXCR, run by TCRdb on the PCR reads, gives a single entry per CDR3 protein. The table records around 450,000 distinct CDR3 sequences, about 45% of them present only once. There are a few counts of this clonotype. The antigen is undetermined. The CDR3 is made up of 13 amino acids. Germline V gene lookup returns CDR1 DFQATT and CDR2 SNEGSKA (reference sequence). V lost 3 bases to trimming and J lost 4 bases, with 11 bases between them. The chain joins TRBV20-1 to TRBJ2-3; the D gene is possibly TRBD2 (7 bases). The sequencing here drew on PBMCs, taken before TCRalphabeta/CD19-depleted stem cell transplant. The source is a girl aged 2 to 9 with aplastic anemia, due to receive a stem cell transplant. CDR3 DNA: TGCAGTGCTAGGCGAGGGGGGGCAGATACGCAGTATTTT. The encoded protein is CSARRGGADTQYF.